These 22 T cell receptor beta chains share one sample of origin, sequenced in a study of cytomegalovirus exposure and HLA in healthy donors. The PCR ran on 60 Vbeta and 13 Jbeta primers. The table came from immunoSEQ multiplex PCR; TCRdb's copy has only in-frame clones and leaves some out. Its clone listing holds 190,000 or so clones. Sequencing used PBMCs. The receptors come from a boy between 5 and 17 years old in good health and CMV-seronegative.

This chain connects TRBV10-3 to TRBJ1-2; weak D call: TRBD1 (6 bases). This CDR3 is built from 13 residues. Germline CDR1 is ENHRY and CDR2 is SYGVKD. Trimming shortened V by 6 bases and J by 4 bases, and 12 bases separated the two germline ends. CDR3 sequence: CAISRTEFYGYTF. CDR3 coding DNA: TGTGCCATCAGCCGGACAGAATTCTATGGCTACACCTTC.

The chain employs TRBV19 and TRBJ2-1, with a possible D match to TRBD1 (6 bases). This CDR3 spans 14 amino acids. The germline V gene has CDR1 LNHDA and CDR2 SQIVND (reference sequence). The germline V and J ends were trimmed by 3 bases and 4 bases, with 10 bases remaining between them. CDR3 protein: CASSMDRLYNEQFF. The CDR3 bases are TGTGCCAGTAGTATGGACAGATTATACAATGAGCAGTTCTTC.

Here the CDR3 DNA reads TGTGCCAGCAGCTTGATAGCGGGGGGGGTCGGTACGCAGTATTTT. This sequence encodes CASSLIAGGVGTQYF. The V call is TRBV5-4, the J call TRBJ2-3, with 11 bases that match TRBD2. J gave up 8 bases and V 1 base, and 6 bases lay outside the gene matches. CDR1 and CDR2 from the germline V gene are SGHNT and YYREEE (reference sequence). CDR3 size: 15 residues.

V is TRBV15 and J is TRBJ1-4, with 10 bases fitting TRBD1. V lost 4 bases, J lost 8 bases, and 4 bases stayed unmatched. This CDR3 has 14 amino acids. Germline CDR1 and CDR2: LNHNV and YYDKDF (reference sequence). CDR3 region: CATSTGQGGEKLFF. In DNA, the CDR3 is TGTGCCACCAGCACAGGACAGGGGGGGGAAAAACTGTTTTTT.

The chain combines TRBV6-6 with TRBJ1-5; 7 nucleotides line up with TRBD1. CDR3 length: 15 residues. Germline V gives CDR1 MNHNY, CDR2 SVGAGI (reference sequence). J was trimmed by 6 bases and V by 8 bases; bases with no gene match: 13. CDR3 sequence (DNA): TGTGCCAGCGGCACAGGGGAAATGATCTCTCAGCCCCAGCATTTT. This codes for CASGTGEMISQPQHF.

The V and J genes are TRBV27 and TRBJ1-4; 9 bases agree with TRBD1. J gave up 10 bases and V 6 bases, and 9 bases lay outside the gene matches. Germline assignment: CDR1 MNHEY and CDR2 SMNVEV (reference sequence). This CDR3 has 14 residues. This CDR3 is CASSSGDRAVKLFF. The CDR3 region has the DNA TGTGCCAGCAGCTCCGGGGACAGGGCTGTAAAACTGTTTTTT.

V gene TRBV5-1 combines with J gene TRBJ2-7, with 8 positions matching TRBD1. Unmatched junction bases numbered 5, after V lost 0 bases and J lost 0 bases. Germline V gene sequence: CDR1 SGHRS, CDR2 YFSETQ. This CDR3 has 16 residues. In nucleotides, the CDR3 is TGCGCCAGCAGCTTGGCAGGGGGCACGACCTCCTACGAGCAGTACTTC. This gives the protein CASSLAGGTTSYEQYF.

CDR3 sequence: CASSASLAGANVLTF. The CDR3 DNA reads as TGTGCCAGCAGCGCGTCGTTAGCTGGGGCCAACGTCCTGACTTTC. The chain uses TRBV9 and TRBJ2-6, with no clear D. Germline CDR1 reads SGDLS; CDR2 reads YYNGEE. The V gene lost 3 bases and the J gene lost 2 bases, with 9 bases spanning the gap. The length of the CDR3 is 15 residues.

V is TRBV27 and J is TRBJ2-7; D might be TRBD2 (6 bases). The CDR3 contains 15 residues. The V end was cut by 5 bases, the J end by 2 bases, with 16 bases between. Germline CDR1 is MNHEY and CDR2 is SMNVEV (reference sequence). The DNA for the CDR3 is TGTGCCAGCAGTCAGACAAACCGGGGGACCTACGAGCAGTACTTC. Its protein is CASSQTNRGTYEQYF.

The genes are TRBV27 and TRBJ1-5; D is unresolved. The CDR3 totals 15 residues. Looked up from germline, CDR1 is MNHEY and CDR2 is SMNVEV (reference sequence). V was clipped by 2 bases and J by 6 bases, with 14 bases between them. The CDR3 protein is CASSLRGLDFQPQHF. Here the CDR3 DNA reads TGTGCCAGCAGTTTAAGAGGGTTGGATTTTCAGCCCCAGCATTTT.

The rearrangement uses TRBV30 and TRBJ1-1; a possible D gene is TRBD1 (5 bases). The CDR3 is 14 residues long. Germline CDR1 and CDR2: GTSNPN and SVGIG (reference sequence). Trimming shortened V by 4 bases and J by 0 bases, and 12 bases separated the two germline ends. The CDR3 spells CAWTFGHLNTEAFF. The CDR3 nucleotides are TGTGCCTGGACATTCGGACACCTGAACACTGAAGCTTTCTTT.

This rearrangement joins TRBV6-6 to TRBJ1-1; possibly TRBD1 for D (5 bases). The CDR3 is 14 residues long. V was clipped by 5 bases and J by 5 bases, with 15 bases between them. The V gene's germline CDR1 is MNHNY and CDR2 SVGAGI (reference sequence). The CDR3 DNA is TGTGCCAGCAGTCCCCCCGGGACTCAGACTGAAGCTTTCTTT. It yields the protein CASSPPGTQTEAFF.

This chain connects TRBV30 to TRBJ2-3; TRBD2 might be the D (7 bases). Between the trimmed V and J ends, which lost 4 bases and 2 bases, there was a span of 16 bases. This CDR3 contains 15 residues. CDR1 GTSNPN and CDR2 SVGIG come from the germline V gene (reference sequence). In nucleotides, the CDR3 is TGTGCCTGGACCGGGGGGCGGGGAAACACAGATACGCAGTATTTT. Translating it yields CAWTGGRGNTDTQYF. Supplemented by reference TRBV30 and TRBJ2-3, the full variable domain reads SQTIHQWPATLVQPVGSPLSLECTVEGTSNPNLYWYRQAAGRGLQLLFYSVGIGQISSEVPQNLSASRPQDRQFILSSKKLLLSDSGFYLCAWTGGRGNTDTQYFGPGTRLTVL.

The V gene is TRBV4-1, the J gene TRBJ1-1; possibly TRBD1 for D (6 bases). The CDR3 has 17 amino acids. V was shortened by 0 bases and J by 0 bases, with 14 bases between the two germline ends. CDR1 and CDR2 from the germline V gene are MGHRA and YSYEKL. In DNA, the CDR3 is TGCGCCAGCAGCCAAGAGGCTGCAGGGGTTATGAACACTGAAGCTTTCTTT. Translation gives CASSQEAAGVMNTEAFF.

In DNA form, the CDR3 reads TGCGCCAGCAGCTTGGCTACTAGCGGGGTAACAGATGAGCAGTTCTTC. As protein: CASSLATSGVTDEQFF. The gene calls are TRBV5-1 and TRBJ2-1, with 10 nucleotides matching TRBD2. The CDR3 spans 16 residues. The V gene end was trimmed by 0 bases and the J gene end by 8 bases; junction bases not matched to a gene: 8. Germline CDR1 SGHRS, CDR2 YFSETQ.

Note on this clone: This sample also contains other DNA sequences that code for the same CDR3. CDR3 DNA: TGTGCCTGGAGTGCCCCCGTGGGAGCCGTAACTGAAGCTTTCTTT. Amino acids: CAWSAPVGAVTEAFF. The genes are TRBV30 and TRBJ1-1; no definite D call. V was pared by 1 base and J by 5 bases, with 17 bases between. Germline V gene sequence: CDR1 GTSNPN, CDR2 SVGIG (reference sequence). CDR3 size: 15 residues.

The chain employs TRBV7-8 and TRBJ2-7; D may be TRBD1 (5 bases). The ends were cut back, 6 bases at V and 4 bases at J, with 7 bases in the middle. The CDR3 sequence is 11 residues long. In germline, CDR1 is SGHVS, CDR2 FQNEAQ. The CDR3 sequence is CASSPGYEQYF. The CDR3 bases are TGTGCCAGCAGTCCAGGGTACGAGCAGTACTTC.

The chain combines TRBV5-4 with TRBJ2-6; 7 bases fit TRBD1. Per the germline V gene, CDR1 is SGHNT and CDR2 is YYREEE (reference sequence). The ends lost 0 bases at V and 2 bases at J; junction bases unmatched: 5. This CDR3 has 17 amino acids. DNA of the CDR3: TGTGCCAGCAGCTTGGACAGGGGAAGACCTGGGGCCAACGTCCTGACTTTC. As protein: CASSLDRGRPGANVLTF.

CDR3 nucleotide sequence: TGTGCCAGCATCCGTGGGGGGGAAGCTTTCTTT. Translated, it gives CASIRGGEAFF. This sequence joins TRBV5-4 and TRBJ1-1; D is possibly TRBD1 (5 bases). The CDR3 is made up of 11 amino acids. Germline V gives CDR1 SGHNT, CDR2 YYREEE (reference sequence). V lost 6 bases, J lost 8 bases, and 11 bases lay in between. Looking up the rest from reference TRBV5-4 and TRBJ1-1 gives the full variable domain: ETGVTQSPTHLIKTRGQQVTLRCSSQSGHNTVSWYQQALGQGPQFIFQYYREEENGRGNFPPRFSGLQFPNYSSELNVNALELDDSALYLCASIRGGEAFFGQGTRLTVV.

This chain joins TRBV2 and TRBJ2-1; 10 bases match TRBD1. CDR3 length equals 14 residues. V lost 6 bases to trimming and J lost 4 bases; unmatched junction nucleotides: 3. Germline assignment: CDR1 SNHLY and CDR2 FYNNEI. CDR3: CASRTGGIYNEQFF. The CDR3, as DNA: TGTGCCAGCAGGACAGGGGGCATTTACAATGAGCAGTTCTTC. Using reference TRBV2 and TRBJ2-1 for the parts outside the CDR3, the full variable domain is EPEVTQTPSHQVTQMGQEVILRCVPISNHLYFYWYRQILGQKVEFLVSFYNNEISEKSEIFDDQFSVERPDGSNFTLKIRSTKLEDSAMYFCASRTGGIYNEQFFGPGTRLTVL.

J is TRBJ1-4 and V is TRBV5-1; D possibly corresponds to TRBD1 (5 bases). Trimming shortened V by 4 bases and J by 8 bases, and 15 bases separated the two germline ends. The CDR3 length is 14 residues. Germline-derived CDR1 and CDR2 are SGHRS and YFSETQ. The chain's CDR3 is CASSPRGSEEKLFF. The DNA of the CDR3 is TGCGCCAGCAGCCCAAGGGGTTCGGAGGAAAAACTGTTTTTT.

Turning to this clone: Other DNA sequences in the same sample also yield this CDR3. The chain joins TRBV11-2 to TRBJ2-1; 7 nucleotides line up with TRBD2. CDR1 and CDR2 (germline): SGHAT, FQNNGV. The V gene end was trimmed by 1 base and the J gene end by 4 bases; junction bases not matched to a gene: 1. This CDR3 is built from 14 residues. The CDR3 loop is CASSLGGGYNEQFF. DNA for the CDR3: TGTGCCAGCAGCTTAGGGGGGGGGTACAATGAGCAGTTCTTC.